Listed here are 29 T cell receptor beta chains from one sample, sequenced in a study of blood T cells in healthy people across ages. Together with a sample-barcoded 5' primer, a J-beta primer mix was included in a second PCR lasting roughly 6 to 12 cycles. TCRdb reprocessed the 5' RACE reads via MiXCR and lists one record per CDR3 protein. The sample records nearly 800,000 distinct CDR3 sequences, roughly 25% being singletons. These data were also reused for a study on T cells of mothers and their children.

Sequenced material: blood. The receptors were gathered from a boy younger than 18 in good health.

To note about this clonotype: An end of the junction differs from the germline gene, which may be a read error. The chain uses TRBV20-1 and TRBJ2-5; 9 positions match TRBD2. The CDR3 runs to 14 residues. CDR1 is DFQATT and CDR2 is SNEGSKA in the germline V gene (reference sequence). CDR3 loop: CSARGGTSRETQHF. For the CDR3, the DNA is TGCAGTGCTAGAGGCGGGACTAGCCGAGAGACCCAGCACTTC.

The V gene is TRBV3-1, the J gene TRBJ1-2, with 8 bases identical to TRBD1. CDR3 length equals 15 residues. Germline V CDR1 and CDR2: LGHDT, YNNKEL (reference sequence). The trim removed 2 bases at V and 4 bases at J, leaving 6 bases unmatched. CDR3 bases: TGTGCCAGCAGCCAAAGAGGACAGGGTAGCTATGGCTACACCTTC. This gives the protein CASSQRGQGSYGYTF.

This clonotype was seen more than once but under ten times. CDR3 in amino acids: CASSEGVLAGYEQYF. DNA of the CDR3: TGTGCCAGCAGCGAAGGGGTACTAGCGGGGTACGAGCAGTACTTC. V and J are TRBV7-2 and TRBJ2-7, with 10 bases fitting TRBD2. This CDR3 region has 15 residues. The V gene's germline CDR1 is SGHTA and CDR2 FQGNSA. Unmatched junction bases numbered 8, after V lost 5 bases and J lost 4 bases.

The rearrangement uses TRBV6-1 and TRBJ2-1; TRBD2 aligns across 7 bases. Germline CDR1 and CDR2: MNHNS and SASEGT. The CDR3 length is 15 residues. Germline trimming cut 7 bases from V and 5 bases from J; bases unmatched to any gene: 11. CDR3 amino acids: CASIQGTSENNEQFF. CDR3 DNA sequence: TGTGCCAGCATTCAAGGAACTAGCGAGAACAATGAGCAGTTCTTC.

This clonotype was seen a handful of times. The genes are TRBV29-1 and TRBJ1-2; possible D gene TRBD1, 5 bases. In germline, CDR1 is SQVTM, CDR2 ANQGSEA. The CDR3 totals 13 residues. Trimming shortened V by 5 bases and J by 4 bases, and 14 bases separated the two germline ends. The CDR3 sequence: CSVSLGTGYGYTF. DNA of the CDR3: TGCAGCGTTTCTCTCGGGACCGGCTATGGCTACACCTTC.

This rearrangement joins TRBV15 to TRBJ2-3, with D hard to call. CDR3 length equals 13 residues. Germline V gene lookup returns CDR1 LNHNV and CDR2 YYDKDF (reference sequence). Trimming removed 4 bases from V and 4 bases from J, with 9 bases in between. The CDR3 sequence: CATSKRTADTQYF. DNA of the CDR3: TGTGCCACCAGCAAAAGGACGGCAGATACGCAGTATTTT.

J is TRBJ2-3 and V is TRBV5-1; TRBD1 or TRBD2 may be the D gene (6 bases each). With 5 bases removed from V and 0 bases from J, the gap between germline ends came to 10 bases. Germline V lookup: CDR1 SGHRS, CDR2 YFSETQ. The CDR3 loop spans 14 amino acids. This CDR3 is CASRRGASTDTQYF. In nucleotides, the CDR3 is TGCGCCAGCAGAAGGGGGGCTAGCACAGATACGCAGTATTTT. Based on the CDR3 plus reference TRBV5-1 and TRBJ2-3, the full variable domain is KAGVTQTPRYLIKTRGQQVTLSCSPISGHRSVSWYQQTPGQGLQFLFEYFSETQRNKGNFPGRFSGRQFSNSRSEMNVSTLELGDSALYLCASRRGASTDTQYFGPGTRLTVL.

V and J are TRBV12-3 or TRBV12-4 and TRBJ2-1; D unclear. V gave up 6 bases and J gave up 5 bases, with 11 bases separating them. This CDR3 has 13 residues. DNA of the CDR3: TGTGCCAGCAGCCTGACCGAGAACAATGAGCAGTTCTTC. Protein sequence: CASSLTENNEQFF.

This rearrangement joins TRBV9 to TRBJ2-2; D not resolved. Trimming shortened V by 0 bases and J by 0 bases, and 6 bases separated the two germline ends. Germline lookup yields CDR1 SGDLS and CDR2 YYNGEE. The CDR3 length is 15 residues. CDR3 nucleotides: TGTGCCAGCAGCGTAGATCCCTCGAACACCGGGGAGCTGTTTTTT. This codes for CASSVDPSNTGELFF.

The V gene is TRBV20-1, the J gene TRBJ2-1; a possible D gene is TRBD2 (5 bases). V was shortened by 1 base and J by 6 bases, with 13 bases between the two germline ends. The CDR3 is made up of 14 amino acids. Germline values: CDR1 DFQATT, CDR2 SNEGSKA (reference sequence). CDR3 residues: CSARGEAVINEQFF. The CDR3 DNA is TGCAGTGCTAGAGGGGAAGCGGTGATCAATGAGCAGTTCTTC.

The chain recombines TRBV7-9 with TRBJ2-7; TRBD2 matches 7 bases. The germline gives CDR1 SEHNR, CDR2 FQNEAQ (reference sequence). CDR3 length: 15 residues. With 3 bases clipped from V and 2 bases from J, the junction kept 7 bases outside the gene matches. CDR3 nucleotide sequence: TGTGCCAGCAGCTTCCCCGGGGGAGGGGCCTACGAGCAGTACTTC. Residues: CASSFPGGGAYEQYF.

This chain connects TRBV6-5 to TRBJ1-2; TRBD1 might be the D (6 bases). From germline, CDR1 is MNHEY and CDR2 SVGAGI. The V end lost 2 bases, the J end lost 3 bases, and 13 bases lay between the germline ends. The CDR3 extends over 15 amino acids. CDR3 bases: TGTGCCAGCAGTTACCAGTCTGAGGGGGACTATGGCTACACCTTC. Translated: CASSYQSEGDYGYTF.

The chain combines TRBV10-3 with TRBJ2-1; tentatively, D is TRBD1 (5 bases). The V gene lost 6 bases and the J gene lost 0 bases, with 6 bases spanning the gap. The length of the CDR3 is 13 residues. CDR1 is ENHRY and CDR2 is SYGVKD in the germline V gene. The CDR3 is CAIRGDSYNEQFF. CDR3 DNA sequence: TGTGCCATCAGAGGGGACTCCTACAATGAGCAGTTCTTC.

This chain uses TRBV9 with TRBJ2-5; the D gene is possibly TRBD2 (5 bases). V gave up 0 bases and J gave up 5 bases, with 14 bases separating them. The CDR3 spans 15 residues. Per germline, CDR1 SGDLS and CDR2 YYNGEE. DNA of the CDR3: TGTGCCAGCAGCGTAGCGTCGCGGGTGGGGGAGACCCAGTACTTC. Encoded protein: CASSVASRVGETQYF. The entire variable domain, with the rest obtained from reference TRBV9 and TRBJ2-5, is as follows: DSGVTQTPKHLITATGQRVTLRCSPRSGDLSVYWYQQSLDQGLQFLIQYYNGEERAKGNILERFSAQQFPDLHSELNLSSLELGDSALYFCASSVASRVGETQYFGPGTRLLVL.

A few counts support this clonotype. J is TRBJ1-2 and V is TRBV15; a possible D gene is TRBD1 (5 bases). The CDR3 contains 16 residues. The germline CDR1 and CDR2 sequences are LNHNV and YYDKDF (reference sequence). V lost 3 bases to trimming and J lost 2 bases, with 16 bases between them. Here the CDR3 DNA reads TGTGCCACCAGCAGGAAAACTCAGGGTGGAAACTATGGCTACACCTTC. This sequence encodes CATSRKTQGGNYGYTF.

This clonotype was detected a few times. The chain employs TRBV4-3 and TRBJ2-7; TRBD1 aligns across 10 bases. CDR1 and CDR2 from the germline V gene are LGHNA and YSLEER. J lost 3 bases, V lost 3 bases, and 5 bases had no gene match. The CDR3 sequence is 15 residues long. The CDR3 sequence: CASSHGDRGHYEQYF. The CDR3 bases are TGCGCCAGCAGCCATGGGGACAGGGGACACTACGAGCAGTACTTC.

This clonotype was observed a few times. This chain's CDR3 is CASIVTGGAEAFF. The DNA for the CDR3 is TGTGCCAGCATTGTGACGGGGGGAGCTGAAGCTTTCTTT. The V and J genes are TRBV12-3 or TRBV12-4 and TRBJ1-1, with a possible D match to TRBD1 (5 bases). CDR3 length equals 13 residues. Between the trimmed V and J ends, which lost 7 bases and 6 bases, there was a span of 15 bases.

The chain is built from TRBV28 and TRBJ2-7; weak D call: TRBD1 (6 bases). The V gene lost 1 base and the J gene lost 2 bases, with 15 bases spanning the gap. Germline lookup yields CDR1 MDHEN and CDR2 SYDVKM. The CDR3 totals 16 residues. CDR3 amino acids: CASSLFTYRETYEQYF. The CDR3 region has the DNA TGTGCCAGCAGTTTATTCACATACAGGGAGACCTACGAGCAGTACTTC.

V gene TRBV20-1 combines with J gene TRBJ2-1, with 9 positions matching TRBD2. Germline V gene data show CDR1 as DFQATT and CDR2 as SNEGSKA (reference sequence). The trim removed 4 bases at V and 7 bases at J, leaving 14 bases unmatched. The CDR3 runs 16 residues. The CDR3 DNA follows: TGCAGTGCTAATTCCGGCGGGGGGGCGCTCAGAAATGAGCAGTTCTTC. Amino acids: CSANSGGGALRNEQFF.

This clonotype turned up a few times. The J gene is TRBJ2-5, the V gene TRBV7-3; maybe TRBD1 (7 bases). The assigned J gene may be wrong: the sequence end matches TRBJ2-7 better. CDR1 and CDR2 from the germline V gene are SGHTA and FQGTGA. This CDR3 spans 14 amino acids. CDR3 DNA sequence: TGTGCCAGCAGCCCCCAGGGGGGTAGCAACGAGCAGTACTTC. Its protein product is CASSPQGGSNEQYF.

The chain employs TRBV29-1 and TRBJ2-1, with D perhaps TRBD2 (6 bases). The CDR3 sequence is 15 residues long. Germline CDR1 SQVTM, CDR2 ANQGSEA. Trimming shortened V by 1 base and J by 4 bases, and 14 bases separated the two germline ends. Here the CDR3 reads CSVEVGGGKYNEQFF. Written as DNA, the CDR3 is TGCAGCGTTGAAGTTGGCGGCGGGAAGTACAATGAGCAGTTCTTC.

The rearrangement links TRBV7-6 to TRBJ2-7, with TRBD1 as a possible D gene (7 bases). The germline V gene has CDR1 SGHVS and CDR2 FNYEAQ. The ends were cut back, 5 bases at V and 3 bases at J, with 20 bases in the middle. The CDR3 covers 16 residues. In DNA, the CDR3 is TGTGCCAGCAGCCCCCGCCCGGCGGGACAGAACTACGAGCAGTACTTC. Protein sequence: CASSPRPAGQNYEQYF.

V is TRBV24-1 and J is TRBJ2-2; D possibly corresponds to TRBD1 (6 bases). V lost 4 bases, J lost 0 bases, and 11 bases lay in between. This CDR3 is built from 16 residues. CDR1 and CDR2 (germline): KGHDR, SFDVKD. CDR3 amino acids: CATSETDRTNTGELFF. The CDR3 bases are TGTGCCACCAGTGAAACGGACAGAACGAACACCGGGGAGCTGTTTTTT.

The V call is TRBV18, the J call TRBJ2-1, with D unclear. CDR3 length: 13 amino acids. The V gene lost 3 bases and the J gene lost 5 bases, with 8 bases spanning the gap. Germline-derived CDR1 and CDR2 are KGHSH and LQKENI. CDR3 in amino acids: CASSPILHNEQFF. The CDR3 DNA follows: TGTGCCAGCTCACCCATATTACACAATGAGCAGTTCTTC.

This clonotype appeared once. An end of the junction differs from the germline gene, which may be a read error. The chain links TRBV5-1 to TRBJ1-2; D perhaps matches TRBD1 (5 bases). From germline, CDR1 is SGHRS and CDR2 YFSETQ. This CDR3 contains 14 residues. DNA of the CDR3: TGCGCCGGCAGCCCGAAGACAGCGAACTATGGCTACACCTTC. Its protein product is CAGSPKTANYGYTF.

The CDR3 is CASSLGRGLQETQYF. The DNA for the CDR3 is TGTGCCAGCAGCTTAGGCAGGGGTCTGCAAGAGACCCAGTACTTC. The chain carries TRBV7-9 and TRBJ2-5, with D possibly matching TRBD1 (6 bases). Germline V CDR1 and CDR2: SEHNR, FQNEAQ (reference sequence). CDR3 length: 15 amino acids. V lost 1 base, J lost 2 bases, and 11 bases lay in between.

This clonotype was detected a few times. This chain joins TRBV4-3 and TRBJ2-7; D is perhaps TRBD1 or TRBD2 (7 bases each). The CDR3 totals 16 residues. The V and J ends lost 0 bases and 3 bases respectively, with 15 bases between them. Germline values: CDR1 LGHNA, CDR2 YSLEER. The CDR3 loop reads CASSQDWGGQSYEQYF. CDR3 in DNA: TGCGCCAGCAGCCAAGATTGGGGGGGACAGAGCTACGAGCAGTACTTC.

This clonotype has more than one count but fewer than ten. This chain connects TRBV12-3 or TRBV12-4 to TRBJ2-1; 8 nucleotides agree with TRBD2. The ends lost 6 bases at V and 3 bases at J; junction bases unmatched: 10. The CDR3 is 16 amino acids. CDR3 bases: TGTGCCAGCAGCCGAACTACCGGGAGGGTCTACAATGAGCAGTTCTTC. This sequence encodes CASSRTTGRVYNEQFF.

This clonotype has just a few counts. The chain links TRBV4-1 to TRBJ2-5; D might be TRBD2 (5 bases). The J call may be incorrect, as the DNA end agrees better with TRBJ2-7. Per the germline V gene, CDR1 is MGHRA and CDR2 is YSYEKL. There are 15 residues in the CDR3. This CDR3 is CASGVRADSPNEQYF. CDR3 nucleotides: TGCGCCAGCGGTGTGAGGGCAGACTCGCCTAACGAGCAGTACTTC.